This entry features one TCR beta chain sequence. The sample belongs to a study of blood T cell repertoires in COVID-19. Per the study methods: Amplification with reference gene primers provided the estimates of nucleated cell counts. Using immunoSEQ multiplex PCR, the repertoire was profiled, and TCRdb retains in-frame clones only, with some absent. V and J calls and clone size are copied from that table; D and trimming were computed from the DNA. Of roughly 200,000 clones listed, more than 70% are singletons. The sequence was collected from an elderly woman with active or convalescent COVID-19. Material for sequencing was peripheral blood.

CDR3 protein: CASSTLRDRGAEAFF. In DNA, the CDR3 is TGTGCCAGCAGCACGCTTAGGGACAGGGGCGCTGAAGCTTTCTTT. The chain links TRBV7-9 to TRBJ1-1; 10 bases match TRBD1. J lost 6 bases, V lost 5 bases, and 9 bases had no gene match. The CDR3 has 15 residues. Germline V CDR1 and CDR2: SEHNR, FQNEAQ (reference sequence).